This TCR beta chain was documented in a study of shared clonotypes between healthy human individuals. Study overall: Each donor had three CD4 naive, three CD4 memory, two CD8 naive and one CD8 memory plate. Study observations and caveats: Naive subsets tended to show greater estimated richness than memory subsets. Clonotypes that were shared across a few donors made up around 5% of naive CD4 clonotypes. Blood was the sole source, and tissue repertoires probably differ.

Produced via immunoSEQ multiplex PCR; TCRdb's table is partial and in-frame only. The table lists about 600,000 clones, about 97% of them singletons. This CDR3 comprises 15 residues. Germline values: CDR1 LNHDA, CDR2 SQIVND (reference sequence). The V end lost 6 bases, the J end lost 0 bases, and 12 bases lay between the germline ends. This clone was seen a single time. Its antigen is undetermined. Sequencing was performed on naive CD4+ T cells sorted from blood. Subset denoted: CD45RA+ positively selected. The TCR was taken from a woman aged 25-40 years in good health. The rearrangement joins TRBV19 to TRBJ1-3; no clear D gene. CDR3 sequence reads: CASSPRANSGNTIYF. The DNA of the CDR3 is TGTGCCAGTAGCCCCCGGGCCAACTCTGGAAACACCATATATTTT.